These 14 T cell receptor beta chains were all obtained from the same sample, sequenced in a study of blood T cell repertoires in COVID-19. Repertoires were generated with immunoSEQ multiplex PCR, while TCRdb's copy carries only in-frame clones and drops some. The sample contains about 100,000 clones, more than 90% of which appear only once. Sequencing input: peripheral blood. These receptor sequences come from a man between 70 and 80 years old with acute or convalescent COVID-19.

The CDR3 loop reads CASSAAFRTSIDNEQFF. The CDR3 DNA reads TGTGCCAGCAGCGCCGCCTTCAGGACTAGCATCGACAATGAGCAGTTCTTC. This chain connects TRBV4-2 to TRBJ2-1, with TRBD2 identical over 8 bases. After removal of 5 bases from V and 5 bases from J, the junction contained 14 bases not matched to a gene. This CDR3 spans 17 amino acids. The germline gives CDR1 LGHNA, CDR2 YNFKEQ.

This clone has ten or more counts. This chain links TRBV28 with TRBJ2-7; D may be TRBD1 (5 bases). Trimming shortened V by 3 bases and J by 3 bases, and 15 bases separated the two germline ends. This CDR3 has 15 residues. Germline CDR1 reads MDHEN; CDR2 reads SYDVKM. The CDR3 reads CASSFRFRQNYEQYF. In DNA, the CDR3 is TGTGCCAGCAGTTTTCGGTTTCGACAGAACTACGAGCAGTACTTC.

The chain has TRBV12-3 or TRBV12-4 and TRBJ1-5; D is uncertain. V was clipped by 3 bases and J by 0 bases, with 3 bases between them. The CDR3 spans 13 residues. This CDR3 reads CASSFLSNQPQHF. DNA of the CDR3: TGTGCCAGCAGTTTTCTTAGCAATCAGCCCCAGCATTTT.

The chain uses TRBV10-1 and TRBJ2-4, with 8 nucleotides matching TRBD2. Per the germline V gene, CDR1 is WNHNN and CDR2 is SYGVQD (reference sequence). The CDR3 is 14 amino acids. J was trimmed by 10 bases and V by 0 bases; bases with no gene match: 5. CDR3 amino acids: CASSESYGGGIQYF. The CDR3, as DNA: TGCGCCAGCAGTGAGTCGTACGGGGGGGGAATTCAGTACTTC.

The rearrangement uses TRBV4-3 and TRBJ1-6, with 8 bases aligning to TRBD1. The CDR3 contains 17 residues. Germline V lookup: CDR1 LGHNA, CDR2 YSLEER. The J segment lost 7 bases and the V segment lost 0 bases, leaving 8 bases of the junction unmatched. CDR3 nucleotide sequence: TGCGCCAGCAGCCAAGATCTATTGGGACAGGCAAATTCACCCCTCCACTTT. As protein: CASSQDLLGQANSPLHF.

The CDR3 loop reads CASSLREDGYTF. Here the CDR3 DNA reads TGTGCCAGCAGCTTACGGGAGGACGGCTACACCTTC. The chain employs TRBV13 and TRBJ1-2, with D unclear. CDR3 length: 12 residues. Germline V gene lookup returns CDR1 PRHDT and CDR2 FYEKMQ (reference sequence). V was shortened by 2 bases and J by 8 bases, with 9 bases between the two germline ends.

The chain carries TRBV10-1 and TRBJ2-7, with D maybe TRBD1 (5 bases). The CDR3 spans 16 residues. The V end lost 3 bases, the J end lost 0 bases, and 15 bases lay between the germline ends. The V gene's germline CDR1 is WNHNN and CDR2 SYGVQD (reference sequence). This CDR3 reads CASSDYRYSSSYEQYF. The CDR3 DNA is TGCGCCAGCAGTGACTACAGGTATTCTAGCTCCTACGAGCAGTACTTC.

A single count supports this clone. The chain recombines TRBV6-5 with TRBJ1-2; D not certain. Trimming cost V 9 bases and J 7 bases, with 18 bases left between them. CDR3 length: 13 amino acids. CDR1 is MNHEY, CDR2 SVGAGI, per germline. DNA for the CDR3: TGTGCCAGTAGCCCCTTAGATGTGGGTGGCTACACCTTC. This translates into CASSPLDVGGYTF.

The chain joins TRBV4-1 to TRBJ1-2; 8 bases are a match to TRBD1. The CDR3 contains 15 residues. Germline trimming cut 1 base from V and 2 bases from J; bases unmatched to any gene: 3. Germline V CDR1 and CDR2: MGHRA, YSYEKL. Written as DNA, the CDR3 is TGCGCCAGCAGCCAAGTGCAGGGGGCGAACTATGGCTACACCTTC. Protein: CASSQVQGANYGYTF.

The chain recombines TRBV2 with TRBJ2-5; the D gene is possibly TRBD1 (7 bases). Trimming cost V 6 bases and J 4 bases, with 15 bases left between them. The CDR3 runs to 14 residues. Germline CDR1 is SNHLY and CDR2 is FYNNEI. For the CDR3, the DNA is TGTGCCAGCAGGCGGAGGGCAGGGGGAGAGACCCAGTACTTC. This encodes CASRRRAGGETQYF.

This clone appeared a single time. The CDR3 region is CASSLRQEETQYF. The CDR3 DNA reads as TGTGCCAGCAGCTTAAGACAGGAGGAGACCCAGTACTTC. The chain recombines TRBV5-6 with TRBJ2-5, with D possibly TRBD1 on 6 matching bases. The CDR3 length is 13 residues. V lost 2 bases to trimming and J lost 5 bases, with 10 bases between them. Germline values: CDR1 SGHDT, CDR2 YYEEEE. The full variable domain, with the rest looked up from reference TRBV5-6 and TRBJ2-5, is DAGVTQSPTHLIKTRGQQVTLRCSPKSGHDTVSWYQQALGQGPQFIFQYYEEEERQRGNFPDRFSGHQFPNYSSELNVNALLLGDSALYLCASSLRQEETQYFGPGTRLLVL.

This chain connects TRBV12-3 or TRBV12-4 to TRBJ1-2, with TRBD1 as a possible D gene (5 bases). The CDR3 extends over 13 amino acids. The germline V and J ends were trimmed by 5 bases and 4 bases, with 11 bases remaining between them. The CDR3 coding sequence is TGTGCCAGCAGTCTGACAGCCAGCTATGGCTACACCTTC. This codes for CASSLTASYGYTF.

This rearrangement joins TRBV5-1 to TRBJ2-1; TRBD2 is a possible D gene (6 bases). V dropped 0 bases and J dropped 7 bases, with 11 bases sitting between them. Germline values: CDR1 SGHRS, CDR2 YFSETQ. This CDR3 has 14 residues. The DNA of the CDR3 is TGCGCCAGCAGCTTGGAATCTAGCGTGAATGAGCAGTTCTTC. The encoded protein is CASSLESSVNEQFF. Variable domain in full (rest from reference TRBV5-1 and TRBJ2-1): KAGVTQTPRYLIKTRGQQVTLSCSPISGHRSVSWYQQTPGQGLQFLFEYFSETQRNKGNFPGRFSGRQFSNSRSEMNVSTLELGDSALYLCASSLESSVNEQFFGPGTRLTVL.

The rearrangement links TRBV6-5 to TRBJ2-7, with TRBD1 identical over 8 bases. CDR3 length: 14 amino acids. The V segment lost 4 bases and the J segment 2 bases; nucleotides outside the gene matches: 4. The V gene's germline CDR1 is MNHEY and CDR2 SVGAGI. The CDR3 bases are TGTGCCAGCAGTTCCGGGACAGGTCCCTACGAGCAGTACTTC. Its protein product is CASSSGTGPYEQYF.